This entry lists 27 T cell receptor beta chains sequenced from one sample in a study of blood T cells in healthy people across ages. PCR was performed a second time for roughly 7 to 11 cycles using a sample-barcoded 5' primer and a J-beta primer mix. TCRdb re-analysed the 5' RACE reads in MiXCR, keeping a single row per CDR3 protein. In the table there are approximately 1,000,000 distinct CDR3 sequences, 35% to 45% of which are singletons. Sample: blood. Every receptor here comes from a young man in good health.

This clonotype has more than one count but fewer than ten. The chain has TRBV27 and TRBJ2-2; 7 nucleotides agree with TRBD2. Germline CDR1 and CDR2: MNHEY and SMNVEV (reference sequence). The J segment lost 0 bases and the V segment lost 3 bases, leaving 1 base of the junction unmatched. CDR3 size: 15 residues. As DNA, the CDR3 is TGTGCCAGCAGTTTTCGGGGGGCGAACACCGGGGAGCTGTTTTTT. Its translation: CASSFRGANTGELFF.

This clonotype was counted a few times. The genes are TRBV5-1 and TRBJ1-2, with D maybe TRBD1 (5 bases). Trimming shortened V by 3 bases and J by 8 bases, and 14 bases separated the two germline ends. Germline V gene data show CDR1 as SGHRS and CDR2 as YFSETQ. The CDR3 length is 13 residues. The CDR3 DNA is TGCGCCAGCAGCTGGAGGACATCGTCAGGCTACACCTTC. It is translated as CASSWRTSSGYTF.

This clonotype turned up a few times. The chain links TRBV5-1 to TRBJ2-5, with no clear D. V shed 1 base and J shed 3 bases, with 13 bases lying between them. This CDR3 region has 15 residues. Germline values: CDR1 SGHRS, CDR2 YFSETQ. In DNA form, the CDR3 reads TGCGCCAGCAGCTTGAGCGCGACGCAGAAAGAGACCCAGTACTTC. It yields the protein CASSLSATQKETQYF.

This clonotype was seen a few times. V gene TRBV9 combines with J gene TRBJ2-1; no firm D call. Germline V gene data show CDR1 as SGDLS and CDR2 as YYNGEE. V gave up 2 bases and J gave up 7 bases, with 7 bases separating them. This CDR3 contains 12 residues. The CDR3 DNA is TGTGCCAGCAGCGTGACGGAAAATGAGCAGTTCTTC. Translation gives CASSVTENEQFF.

This clonotype was seen a few times. The chain carries TRBV7-3 and TRBJ2-3, with D maybe TRBD1 (5 bases). Trimming took off 1 base at V and 5 bases at J, with 22 bases between the two ends. Looked up from germline, CDR1 is SGHTA and CDR2 is FQGTGA. The CDR3 runs 18 residues. The CDR3 loop is CASSLNAPGRVIVDTQYF. Written as DNA, the CDR3 is TGTGCCAGCAGCTTAAATGCCCCAGGCAGGGTAATTGTAGATACGCAGTATTTT.

J is TRBJ1-6 and V is TRBV5-5; the D is unclear. The length of the CDR3 is 14 residues. Germline V gene sequence: CDR1 SGHKS, CDR2 YYEKEE (reference sequence). Trimming removed 0 bases from V and 6 bases from J, with 7 bases in between. In DNA, the CDR3 is TGTGCCAGCAGCTTGGAGCGGGGTAATTCACCCCTCCACTTT. Its protein is CASSLERGNSPLHF.

The chain joins TRBV13 to TRBJ2-1; 7 bases map to TRBD1. With 6 bases clipped from V and 4 bases from J, the junction kept 12 bases outside the gene matches. Germline V gives CDR1 PRHDT, CDR2 FYEKMQ (reference sequence). This CDR3 region has 16 residues. In DNA, the CDR3 is TGTGCCAGCAGTCCTCCGGGACAGCCTTTTTACAATGAGCAGTTCTTC. Translation gives CASSPPGQPFYNEQFF.

This clonotype appeared a few times. J is TRBJ1-1 and V is TRBV4-3; 12 positions agree with TRBD1. The CDR3 covers 17 residues. Germline V gene sequence: CDR1 LGHNA, CDR2 YSLEER. Germline trimming cut 0 bases from V and 3 bases from J; bases unmatched to any gene: 5. CDR3 sequence: CASSQEAGTGGYTEAFF. CDR3 nucleotides: TGCGCCAGCAGCCAAGAAGCCGGGACAGGGGGCTACACTGAAGCTTTCTTT.

V and J are TRBV19 and TRBJ1-2; weak D call: TRBD1 (6 bases). Looked up from germline, CDR1 is LNHDA and CDR2 is SQIVND (reference sequence). The CDR3 covers 11 residues. The germline V and J ends were trimmed by 6 bases and 6 bases, with 8 bases remaining between them. CDR3 sequence reads: CASRDSHGYTF. DNA for the CDR3: TGTGCCAGTAGGGACAGTCATGGCTACACCTTC.

This clonotype was seen only once. The chain carries TRBV6-6 and TRBJ1-4; D may be TRBD1 (6 bases). Trimming left V 5 bases short and J 6 bases short, with 10 bases between. CDR1 is MNHNY, CDR2 SVGAGI, per germline (reference sequence). The CDR3 length is 13 residues. For the CDR3, the DNA is TGTGCCAGCAGTCTCAGGGGCGATGAAAAACTGTTTTTT. Its protein product is CASSLRGDEKLFF.

This clonotype showed up just once. At one end, the junction sequence differs from germline, possibly due to a read error. The gene calls are TRBV7-7 and TRBJ2-1, with D unresolved. This CDR3 spans 13 amino acids. Germline lookup yields CDR1 SSHAT and CDR2 FNYEAQ (reference sequence). The CDR3: CASSVSFNNEQFF. For the CDR3, the DNA is TGTGCTAGCAGCGTGAGCTTTAACAATGAGCAGTTCTTC.

With respect to this clonotype: The junction and the germline gene differ at one end; a read error may be behind it. This chain connects TRBV12-3 or TRBV12-4 to TRBJ2-1, with TRBD2 matching over 7 bases. The CDR3 runs 14 residues. DNA of the CDR3: TGTGCCAGCAGTTTGGGGGGGGTATACAGTGAGCAGTTCTTC. This gives the protein CASSLGGVYSEQFF.

A single count supports this clonotype. The chain recombines TRBV24-1 with TRBJ2-5, with 10 bases that match TRBD1. Germline trimming cut 4 bases from V and 11 bases from J; bases unmatched to any gene: 18. The CDR3 extends over 17 amino acids. Germline V gene data show CDR1 as KGHDR and CDR2 as SFDVKD. The CDR3 DNA reads TGTGCCACCAGTGAGATCGGGACAGGGGTCCGGGACAATGAGCAGTACTTC. Encoded protein: CATSEIGTGVRDNEQYF.

This clonotype was seen a handful of times. The V and J genes are TRBV20-1 and TRBJ1-2; no reliable D call. V was trimmed by 3 bases and J by 1 base, leaving 15 bases between them. Germline V CDR1 and CDR2: DFQATT, SNEGSKA (reference sequence). The CDR3 covers 15 residues. Written as DNA, the CDR3 is TGCAGTGCTAGGTTGGGTTCGAAAAGTAACTATGGCTACACCTTC. This codes for CSARLGSKSNYGYTF.

Remarks on this clonotype: This sequence may be a read error, since a much larger clone differs from it by one base. The chain recombines TRBV7-2 with TRBJ2-4; 7 positions match TRBD1. CDR3 size: 14 residues. CDR1 SGHTA and CDR2 FQGNSA come from the germline V gene. The V and J ends lost 8 bases and 5 bases, in that order; junction bases with no gene match: 9. The CDR3: CASGRGQAQNIQYF. CDR3 nucleotides: TGTGCCAGCGGCAGAGGACAGGCCCAAAACATTCAGTACTTC.

The chain links TRBV29-1 to TRBJ1-1, with a possible D match to TRBD1 (5 bases). The germline gives CDR1 SQVTM, CDR2 ANQGSEA. This CDR3 has 14 residues. V was clipped by 3 bases and J by 4 bases, with 15 bases between them. The CDR3: CSVDRREDGTEAFF. CDR3 DNA: TGCAGCGTTGATCGCAGGGAGGATGGCACTGAAGCTTTCTTT.

The chain couples TRBV14 to TRBJ1-1, with TRBD1 identical over 8 bases. This CDR3 is built from 17 residues. The germline CDR1 and CDR2 sequences are SGHDN and FVKESK. V lost 4 bases to trimming and J lost 1 base; unmatched junction nucleotides: 11. The CDR3 is CASSPRQGIWGNTEAFF. The DNA for the CDR3 is TGTGCCAGCAGCCCCCGACAGGGGATTTGGGGGAACACTGAAGCTTTCTTT.

The chain combines TRBV2 with TRBJ1-4; D uncertain. CDR1 is SNHLY, CDR2 FYNNEI, per germline. Trimming took off 6 bases at V and 5 bases at J, with 10 bases between the two ends. The CDR3 runs 13 residues. This CDR3 reads CASSADENEKLFF. In DNA form, the CDR3 reads TGTGCCAGCAGCGCCGACGAGAATGAAAAACTGTTTTTT.

Note on this clonotype: With a much larger clone just one base away, this may be a read error. This chain joins TRBV10-3 and TRBJ1-5, with 10 bases aligning to TRBD1. Germline V lookup: CDR1 ENHRY, CDR2 SYGVKD. This CDR3 has 13 residues. The CDR3 is CAVSEGQGWPQHF. CDR3 sequence (DNA): TGTGCCGTCAGTGAGGGACAGGGGTGGCCCCAGCATTTT.

J is TRBJ1-1 and V is TRBV25-1, with 10 bases that match TRBD1. The V and J ends lost 6 bases and 5 bases, in that order; junction bases with no gene match: 6. Germline CDR1 and CDR2: MGHDK and SYGVNS. The CDR3 extends over 14 amino acids. CDR3 nucleotides: TGTGCCAGCAGCGGACAGGGGGTAGGGACTGAAGCTTTCTTT. Translated, it gives CASSGQGVGTEAFF.

The chain employs TRBV27 and TRBJ2-5, with TRBD1 as a possible D gene (6 bases). Looked up from germline, CDR1 is MNHEY and CDR2 is SMNVEV (reference sequence). V was shortened by 4 bases and J by 2 bases, with 11 bases between the two germline ends. This CDR3 is built from 14 residues. For the CDR3, the DNA is TGTGCCAGCAGTTCCACGGACAGACAAGAGACCCAGTACTTC. Its protein is CASSSTDRQETQYF.

V gene TRBV7-9 combines with J gene TRBJ2-1; D unresolved. From germline, CDR1 is SEHNR and CDR2 FQNEAQ (reference sequence). Trimming took off 4 bases at V and 0 bases at J, with 13 bases between the two ends. The CDR3 runs to 16 residues. The CDR3 coding sequence is TGTGCCAGCAGCTCCCCAGTATCCCCCTCCTACAATGAGCAGTTCTTC. Protein: CASSSPVSPSYNEQFF.

Concerning this clonotype: A read error may explain this, as a much larger clone is one base away. The rearrangement joins TRBV29-1 to TRBJ2-1; 9 nucleotides line up with TRBD2. The J segment lost 7 bases and the V segment lost 6 bases, leaving 10 bases of the junction unmatched. The CDR3 extends over 14 amino acids. Germline values: CDR1 SQVTM, CDR2 ANQGSEA. CDR3 in amino acids: CSVVLAGGWNEQFF. In nucleotides, the CDR3 is TGCAGCGTAGTACTAGCGGGTGGGTGGAATGAGCAGTTCTTC.

V gene TRBV20-1 combines with J gene TRBJ1-2; 7 positions agree with TRBD1. With V trimmed by 1 base and J by 4 bases, 3 bases remained unmatched. The length of the CDR3 is 13 residues. The germline V gene has CDR1 DFQATT and CDR2 SNEGSKA (reference sequence). The CDR3: CSARADRAYGYTF. The DNA of the CDR3 is TGCAGTGCTAGAGCCGACAGGGCCTATGGCTACACCTTC.

The J gene is TRBJ2-1, the V gene TRBV24-1, with D tentatively TRBD2 (5 bases). This CDR3 region has 15 residues. Deletions cut 11 bases from V and 2 bases from J, with 18 bases between. The germline V gene has CDR1 KGHDR and CDR2 SFDVKD. The CDR3 DNA reads TGTGCCATCTTCCTCGGGAATCCCACCTACAATGAGCAGTTCTTC. It codes for CAIFLGNPTYNEQFF.

A few counts support this clonotype. This chain links TRBV12-3 or TRBV12-4 with TRBJ1-2; D remains unclear. This CDR3 has 15 amino acids. Trimming took 2 bases from V and 0 from J, leaving 10 bases between them. The chain's CDR3 is CASSLRAAANYGYTF. For the CDR3, the DNA is TGTGCCAGCAGTTTAAGGGCAGCTGCTAACTATGGCTACACCTTC.

Comment on this clonotype: A single base separates this from a much larger clone, so it may be a read error. The rearrangement uses TRBV20-1 and TRBJ2-5; 8 bases match TRBD1. Germline V gene lookup returns CDR1 DFQATT and CDR2 SNEGSKA (reference sequence). This CDR3 is built from 14 residues. Germline trimming cut 2 bases from V and 11 bases from J; bases unmatched to any gene: 13. The CDR3 sequence: CSARSGQGRSEQYF. CDR3 in DNA: TGCAGTGCTAGATCAGGACAGGGTCGGAGTGAGCAGTACTTC.